This entry lists 15 T cell receptor beta chains sequenced from one sample in a study of cytomegalovirus exposure and HLA in healthy donors. The PCR had 60 Vbeta and 13 Jbeta primers. Profiling relied on immunoSEQ multiplex PCR, and the TCRdb table lists in-frame clones only, not all of them. There are about 270,000 clones in the sample; more than 55% occur only once, and 2% to 2.5% lies in the top ten. Sequenced input: PBMCs. The origin of the receptors is a female donor in good health and CMV-seronegative.

The chain couples TRBV6-5 to TRBJ2-7; 9 bases are shared with TRBD2. The CDR3 sequence is 15 residues long. The V gene's germline CDR1 is MNHEY and CDR2 SVGAGI. J was trimmed by 6 bases and V by 2 bases; bases with no gene match: 8. As DNA, the CDR3 is TGTGCCAGCAGTTACGAGATAGCGGGAGCATCCGAGCAGTACTTC. It encodes CASSYEIAGASEQYF.

In DNA form, the CDR3 reads TGTGCCAGCAGCTCCGAGGACAGGGGCTATGGCTACACCTTC. Translated: CASSSEDRGYGYTF. The chain couples TRBV7-2 to TRBJ1-2, with 9 bases aligning to TRBD1. Per germline, CDR1 SGHTA and CDR2 FQGNSA. V shed 4 bases, J shed 4 bases, and the junction held 4 bases outside the gene matches. The CDR3 is 14 amino acids.

This clone appeared a few times. This chain joins TRBV7-9 and TRBJ1-1, with D perhaps matching TRBD1 (6 bases). Deletions cut 6 bases from V and 9 bases from J, with 14 bases between. Germline V gene data show CDR1 as SEHNR and CDR2 as FQNEAQ (reference sequence). The CDR3 is 12 residues long. The CDR3 coding sequence is TGTGCCAGCAGTCCGGGGCAGGGGCAAGCTTTCTTT. This gives the protein CASSPGQGQAFF.

This clone was observed once. The chain combines TRBV19 with TRBJ2-3; 9 bases map to TRBD2. V lost 5 bases, J lost 8 bases, and 5 bases stayed unmatched. CDR3 length equals 13 residues. Germline lookup yields CDR1 LNHDA and CDR2 SQIVND (reference sequence). The CDR3 reads CASSLQGLATQYF. CDR3 nucleotide sequence: TGTGCCAGTAGTCTGCAGGGACTAGCTACGCAGTATTTT.

The chain couples TRBV19 to TRBJ2-1; 9 bases map to TRBD1. The V and J ends lost 9 bases and 6 bases, in that order; junction bases with no gene match: 9. Germline V CDR1 and CDR2: LNHDA, SQIVND (reference sequence). The length of the CDR3 is 14 residues. The CDR3 loop is CASRDRVHFNEQFF. Here the CDR3 DNA reads TGTGCCAGCCGGGACAGGGTTCATTTCAATGAGCAGTTCTTC.

The chain employs TRBV4-1 and TRBJ2-3; D not resolved. Germline loops: CDR1 MGHRA, CDR2 YSYEKL. The CDR3 length is 16 residues. The V and J ends lost 4 bases and 4 bases respectively, with 18 bases between them. In DNA form, the CDR3 reads TGCGCCAGCAGCCCCGCCTGGGCCACAAAGGCAGATACGCAGTATTTT. Its protein product is CASSPAWATKADTQYF.

The table lists this clone with a count of one. V usage is TRBV6-1 and J usage is TRBJ2-1, with a weak D call TRBD1 (5 bases). Germline CDR1 is MNHNS and CDR2 is SASEGT. The germline V and J ends were trimmed by 3 bases and 9 bases, with 12 bases remaining between them. The CDR3 consists of 13 residues. The CDR3 DNA reads as TGTGCCAGCAGTGATGGGGCTTGGGGTGAGCAGTTCTTC. It is translated as CASSDGAWGEQFF.

This clone has only one observation. This sequence joins TRBV10-2 and TRBJ2-7; TRBD2 matches at 13 bases. In germline, CDR1 is WSHSY, CDR2 SAAADI. Germline trimming cut 7 bases from V and 5 bases from J; bases unmatched to any gene: 2. There are 13 residues in the CDR3. In DNA form, the CDR3 reads TGCGCCAGCATTGGGACTAGCGGGAACGAGCAGTACTTC. It codes for CASIGTSGNEQYF.

The table lists this clone with a few counts. V usage is TRBV6-4 and J usage is TRBJ2-3, with 7 positions matching TRBD2. The CDR3 has 16 residues. Germline V gene data show CDR1 as MRHNA and CDR2 as SNTAGT. Germline trimming cut 0 bases from V and 1 base from J; bases unmatched to any gene: 4. The CDR3 reads CASSDSGGSGTDTQYF. CDR3 in DNA: TGTGCCAGCAGTGACTCCGGCGGGAGTGGCACAGATACGCAGTATTTT.

The genes are TRBV27 and TRBJ2-4, with 7 bases fitting TRBD1. This CDR3 is 14 amino acids long. Germline loops: CDR1 MNHEY, CDR2 SMNVEV (reference sequence). Losses at the gene ends were 5 bases for V and 8 bases for J; bases not matched to a gene: 9. The DNA for the CDR3 is TGTGCCAGCAGTCGGCTGGGACAGATAGACATTCAGTACTTC. Protein product: CASSRLGQIDIQYF.

The J gene is TRBJ2-5, the V gene TRBV6-1; possibly TRBD1 for D (6 bases). This CDR3 comprises 15 residues. Trimming took 5 bases from V and 0 from J, leaving 13 bases between them. Germline V lookup: CDR1 MNHNS, CDR2 SASEGT. The CDR3 bases are TGTGCCAGCAGTATGTACAGGGCTAACCAAGAGACCCAGTACTTC. This codes for CASSMYRANQETQYF.

V and J are TRBV7-8 and TRBJ2-5; unclear D gene. The J call could be wrong; TRBJ2-7 is a better fit for the DNA end. Germline loops: CDR1 SGHVS, CDR2 FQNEAQ. The CDR3 loop spans 13 amino acids. The CDR3 DNA sequence: TGTGCCAGCAGCTTAAGGCAGCACTACGAGCAGTACTTC. Translating it yields CASSLRQHYEQYF.

The J gene is TRBJ2-2, the V gene TRBV4-1; 11 nucleotides line up with TRBD2. J lost 7 bases, V lost 5 bases, and 15 bases had no gene match. Germline V gene data show CDR1 as MGHRA and CDR2 as YSYEKL. The CDR3 has 18 residues. The CDR3 region is CASSYFGGSGRAGGELFF. Written as DNA, the CDR3 is TGCGCCAGCAGCTACTTTGGCGGTAGCGGGAGGGCAGGCGGGGAGCTGTTTTTT.

The CDR3 nucleotides are TGCGCCAGCAGCCTATCCAGGGGGCCGGAGCCCCAGCATTTT. Residues: CASSLSRGPEPQHF. The chain couples TRBV4-1 to TRBJ1-5; 8 bases are a match to TRBD1. CDR1 and CDR2 from the germline V gene are MGHRA and YSYEKL. J lost 8 bases, V lost 4 bases, and 7 bases had no gene match. The CDR3 runs 14 residues.

This clone showed up just once. The chain joins TRBV27 to TRBJ2-1; TRBD1 aligns across 11 bases. This CDR3 region has 15 residues. V was pared by 4 bases and J by 7 bases, with 6 bases of the junction left unmatched. Germline V lookup: CDR1 MNHEY, CDR2 SMNVEV (reference sequence). The DNA of the CDR3 is TGTGCCAGCAGTTCTTACGGGACAGGGGGTAATGAGCAGTTCTTC. Amino acids: CASSSYGTGGNEQFF.